The source of this T cell receptor beta chain is a study of blood T cells in healthy people across ages. Study-level results: Observed TCR beta diversity per million T cells went down as age went up. This fall followed a roughly linear course with age.

A minimum of 5.5 micrograms of total RNA was extracted per sample. A word on this clonotype: The antigen remains undetermined.

Combining a sample-barcoded 5' primer with a J-beta primer mix, a second PCR ran for about 7 to 11 cycles. Every individual sample yielded 3 million or more paired-end reads (each containing CDR3). MiXCR, run by TCRdb on the 5' RACE reads, gives a single entry per CDR3 protein. The table records hundreds of thousands of distinct CDR3 sequences, 35% to 50% of them present only once. The CDR3 extends over 16 amino acids. Trimming took 5 bases from V and 8 from J; bases not matched to a gene: 16. Germline values: CDR1 SNHLY, CDR2 FYNNEI. Sequenced input: blood. The chain joins TRBV2 to TRBJ1-2; 8 bases line up with TRBD1. The origin of this receptor is a man aged 80 or over in good health. The chain's CDR3 is CASSRGTGLLGGGYTF. The DNA for the CDR3 is TGTGCCAGCAGTCGAGGGACAGGCCTTCTCGGGGGAGGCTACACCTTC. Combining the CDR3 with reference TRBV2 and TRBJ1-2 gives the whole variable domain EPEVTQTPSHQVTQMGQEVILRCVPISNHLYFYWYRQILGQKVEFLVSFYNNEISEKSEIFDDQFSVERPDGSNFTLKIRSTKLEDSAMYFCASSRGTGLLGGGYTFGSGTRLTVV.